The 7 T cell receptor beta chains below come from one sample, sequenced in a study of OX40 agonist ivuxolimab in advanced cancers. Measured with immunoSEQ multiplex PCR; TCRdb has only the in-frame clones, and not every one. The table lists over 70,000 clones, 75% to 90% of them singletons. The sample in question was CD4+ or CD8+ T cells sorted from blood, obtained in a trial of the OX40 agonist ivuxolimab. Receptor source: an adult with an advanced solid tumor such as melanoma, head and neck, liver or kidney cancer.

The table lists this clone with a count of one. The rearrangement links TRBV14 to TRBJ1-3; D possibly corresponds to TRBD1 (6 bases). V gave up 4 bases and J gave up 0 bases, with 7 bases separating them. This CDR3 spans 14 amino acids. In germline, CDR1 is SGHDN, CDR2 FVKESK. The CDR3 here is CASSPGHSGNTIYF. The CDR3 DNA sequence: TGTGCCAGCAGCCCGGGACACTCTGGAAACACCATATATTTT. Looking up the rest from reference TRBV14 and TRBJ1-3 gives the full variable domain: EAGVTQFPSHSVIEKGQTVTLRCDPISGHDNLYWYRRVMGKEIKFLLHFVKESKQDESGMPNNRFLAERTGGTYSTLKVQPAELEDSGVYFCASSPGHSGNTIYFGEGSWLTVV.

The chain links TRBV19 to TRBJ2-2; the D is unclear. Per the germline V gene, CDR1 is LNHDA and CDR2 is SQIVND (reference sequence). Deletions cut 1 base from V and 1 base from J, with 7 bases between. CDR3 length equals 15 residues. Written as DNA, the CDR3 is TGTGCCAGTAGTATAGGGCCCTTGAACACCGGGGAGCTGTTTTTT. Protein sequence: CASSIGPLNTGELFF.

The genes are TRBV6-5 and TRBJ2-7; TRBD1 aligns across 8 bases. The V and J ends lost 2 bases and 3 bases, in that order; junction bases with no gene match: 6. The length of the CDR3 is 15 residues. Looked up from germline, CDR1 is MNHEY and CDR2 is SVGAGI. CDR3 residues: CASSYPRTGFYEQYF. The CDR3 DNA is TGTGCCAGCAGTTACCCCCGGACAGGGTTCTACGAGCAGTACTTC.

The gene calls are TRBV11-2 and TRBJ2-1; D possibly corresponds to TRBD2 (6 bases). Germline-derived CDR1 and CDR2 are SGHAT and FQNNGV. The CDR3 covers 15 residues. V was trimmed by 4 bases and J by 2 bases, leaving 12 bases between them. The DNA for the CDR3 is TGTGCCAGCAGCTCTAGGAGGGCCGCCTACAATGAGCAGTTCTTC. Translating it yields CASSSRRAAYNEQFF.

In its sample, this clone was seen once. CDR3 residues: CASSLRRNTEAFF. The CDR3 DNA reads TGTGCCAGCAGCTTGCGGAGGAACACTGAAGCTTTCTTT. The chain recombines TRBV13 with TRBJ1-1, with D uncertain. The germline V gene encodes CDR1 PRHDT and CDR2 FYEKMQ (reference sequence). With 3 bases removed from V and 1 base from J, the gap between germline ends came to 6 bases. This CDR3 is built from 13 residues.

CDR3 loop: CASSSTSGSSYEQYF. As DNA, the CDR3 is TGTGCCAGCAGCTCAACTAGCGGGAGCTCCTACGAGCAGTACTTC. This chain joins TRBV7-9 and TRBJ2-5; 11 bases map to TRBD2. The tail of the sequence fits TRBJ2-7 better, so the J call may be wrong. Per the germline V gene, CDR1 is SEHNR and CDR2 is FQNEAQ (reference sequence). The CDR3 contains 15 residues.

This chain connects TRBV28 to TRBJ2-2; D is tentatively TRBD1 or TRBD2 (6 bases each). Trimming took off 3 bases at V and 5 bases at J, with 13 bases between the two ends. Germline V gene lookup returns CDR1 MDHEN and CDR2 SYDVKM. CDR3 length equals 15 residues. The CDR3 loop is CASSLWGASTGELFF. CDR3 DNA sequence: TGTGCCAGCAGTTTGTGGGGGGCTAGTACCGGGGAGCTGTTTTTT.